Shown below are 17 T cell receptor beta chains from a single sample sequenced in a study of cytomegalovirus exposure and HLA in healthy donors. PCR amplification relied on 60 Vbeta primers (plus 13 Jbeta primers). Produced via immunoSEQ multiplex PCR; TCRdb's table is partial and in-frame only. The top ten hold roughly 4.4% of the sample, which has some 170,000 clones, around 81% seen once. The sample consisted of PBMCs. These receptors were obtained from a woman aged 18-29 years in good health and CMV-seropositive.

The chain links TRBV28 to TRBJ1-1; TRBD1 matches at 7 bases. V trimming: 3 bases; J trimming: 0 bases; junction bases outside the gene matches: 4. Germline CDR1 reads MDHEN; CDR2 reads SYDVKM. This CDR3 region has 15 residues. The CDR3 loop reads CASSFIDRVNTEAFF. In nucleotides, the CDR3 is TGTGCCAGCAGTTTCATCGACAGGGTGAACACTGAAGCTTTCTTT.

The V and J genes are TRBV6-1 and TRBJ1-5; D gene ambiguous. CDR3 length: 14 residues. From germline, CDR1 is MNHNS and CDR2 SASEGT. V shed 3 bases and J shed 3 bases, with 9 bases lying between them. CDR3 coding DNA: TGTGCCAGCAGTGACATAGTCAACAATCAGCCCCAGCATTTT. It codes for CASSDIVNNQPQHF.

The chain uses TRBV5-1 and TRBJ2-1, with D perhaps matching TRBD2 (5 bases). Trimming cost V 4 bases and J 8 bases, with 22 bases left between them. Germline V gene data show CDR1 as SGHRS and CDR2 as YFSETQ. This CDR3 contains 16 residues. For the CDR3, the DNA is TGCGCCAGCAGCCTTCCCGGGGAATCCCTTATGGATGAGCAGTTCTTC. Amino acids: CASSLPGESLMDEQFF.

The chain couples TRBV27 to TRBJ2-7; 7 bases map to TRBD1. The CDR3 is 14 residues long. The germline CDR1 and CDR2 sequences are MNHEY and SMNVEV (reference sequence). V was clipped by 5 bases and J by 2 bases; unmatched bases: 6. The CDR3 is CASSQYGTAYEQYF. The CDR3 nucleotides are TGTGCCAGCAGTCAATACGGGACAGCCTACGAGCAGTACTTC.

The chain carries TRBV4-2 and TRBJ1-2; 10 positions agree with TRBD1. J lost 3 bases, V lost 4 bases, and 8 bases had no gene match. This CDR3 is 16 amino acids long. Germline CDR1 and CDR2: LGHNA and YNFKEQ. CDR3 region: CASSPNGQGEYYGYTF. CDR3 bases: TGTGCCAGCAGCCCCAACGGACAGGGGGAGTACTATGGCTACACCTTC.

This clone turned up a few times. V gene TRBV2 combines with J gene TRBJ1-6; 11 bases line up with TRBD1. Germline-derived CDR1 and CDR2 are SNHLY and FYNNEI. Losses at the gene ends were 6 bases for V and 3 bases for J; bases not matched to a gene: 1. The CDR3 runs 15 residues. The CDR3 protein is CASRGTGGYNSPLHF. DNA for the CDR3: TGTGCCAGCAGGGGGACAGGGGGCTATAATTCACCCCTCCACTTT.

This rearrangement joins TRBV19 to TRBJ1-2, with TRBD1 matching over 7 bases. After removal of 5 bases from V and 8 bases from J, the junction contained 11 bases not matched to a gene. Germline V lookup: CDR1 LNHDA, CDR2 SQIVND (reference sequence). The CDR3 is 14 residues long. The CDR3 coding sequence is TGTGCCAGTAGTTCGAGGGACAGTGTGGTGGGCTACACCTTC. Encoded protein: CASSSRDSVVGYTF.

As concerns this clone: Other DNA sequences within the sample encode an identical CDR3. The genes are TRBV29-1 and TRBJ1-2, with 7 bases matching TRBD1. The CDR3 contains 12 residues. Germline CDR1 and CDR2: SQVTM and ANQGSEA. V trimming: 6 bases; J trimming: 2 bases; junction bases outside the gene matches: 3. Written as DNA, the CDR3 is TGCAGCGTGGAGGGACAGAACTATGGCTACACCTTC. Its protein product is CSVEGQNYGYTF.

V usage is TRBV6-1 and J usage is TRBJ2-5, with TRBD2 matching over 8 bases. Gene TRBJ2-7 matches the end of the DNA better, so the J call may be wrong. CDR1 MNHNS and CDR2 SASEGT come from the germline V gene. This CDR3 comprises 14 residues. CDR3 loop: CASSMGGGSYEQYF. The CDR3, as DNA: TGTGCCAGCAGTATGGGCGGGGGGTCATACGAGCAGTACTTC.

The chain is built from TRBV6-5 and TRBJ1-2; 9 nucleotides line up with TRBD1. The CDR3 extends over 13 amino acids. The germline CDR1 and CDR2 sequences are MNHEY and SVGAGI. Germline trimming cut 6 bases from V and 8 bases from J; bases unmatched to any gene: 7. CDR3 coding DNA: TGTGCCAGCAGGAGCACAGGGGGCCGCGGCTACACCTTC. Translated: CASRSTGGRGYTF.

This chain joins TRBV6-6 and TRBJ1-2; weak D call: TRBD1 (6 bases). The germline V gene has CDR1 MNHNY and CDR2 SVGAGI (reference sequence). V lost 6 bases and J 8 bases, leaving 22 bases between the germline ends. The CDR3 is made up of 15 amino acids. The DNA for the CDR3 is TGTGCCAGCAGGACGTCAGGGGAGGGGCCTTGGGGCTACACCTTC. The encoded protein is CASRTSGEGPWGYTF.

The chain carries TRBV6-1 and TRBJ2-2; 10 bases match TRBD1. Germline CDR1 and CDR2: MNHNS and SASEGT. J was trimmed by 8 bases and V by 5 bases; bases with no gene match: 8. CDR3 length equals 15 residues. CDR3 DNA sequence: TGTGCCAGCAGTTCCGGGACAGGGGAGTTTGGGGAGCTGTTTTTT. It codes for CASSSGTGEFGELFF.

The J gene is TRBJ2-7, the V gene TRBV7-9, with 11 bases matching TRBD1. CDR1 is SEHNR, CDR2 FQNEAQ, per germline (reference sequence). CDR3 length equals 15 residues. The V gene end was trimmed by 5 bases and the J gene end by 5 bases; junction bases not matched to a gene: 8. The CDR3 protein is CASSKTGTGGNEQYF. The CDR3 bases are TGTGCCAGCAGCAAAACTGGGACAGGGGGTAACGAGCAGTACTTC.

This clone was seen once. V usage is TRBV6-1 and J usage is TRBJ2-7; TRBD1 aligns across 9 bases. CDR1 and CDR2 (germline): MNHNS, SASEGT. V trimming: 6 bases; J trimming: 4 bases; junction bases outside the gene matches: 7. This CDR3 is built from 14 residues. This chain's CDR3 is CASRPGQGVYEQYF. DNA of the CDR3: TGTGCCAGCAGACCGGGACAGGGTGTGTACGAGCAGTACTTC.

The gene calls are TRBV6-4 and TRBJ2-1, with a weak D call TRBD1 (5 bases). The CDR3 loop spans 15 amino acids. Germline values: CDR1 MRHNA, CDR2 SNTAGT. V was clipped by 2 bases and J by 6 bases, with 14 bases between them. The CDR3 region is CASSDGQGTGNEQFF. In nucleotides, the CDR3 is TGTGCCAGCAGTGACGGTCAGGGTACTGGCAATGAGCAGTTCTTC.

The sample holds a few counts of this clone. The chain carries TRBV5-1 and TRBJ1-4; a weak D match, TRBD1 (5 bases). V was cut by 7 bases and J by 10 bases, with 26 bases left in between. The CDR3 consists of 16 residues. In germline, CDR1 is SGHRS, CDR2 YFSETQ. CDR3 nucleotides: TGCGCCAGCTCCCCGGCCCCCTCGGGGGTTAATAGAAAACTGTTTTTT. Amino acids: CASSPAPSGVNRKLFF.

The chain combines TRBV28 with TRBJ1-4; D is perhaps TRBD1 (5 bases). Trimming took 3 bases from V and 4 from J, leaving 15 bases between them. Germline V CDR1 and CDR2: MDHEN, SYDVKM. The CDR3 is 16 amino acids. CDR3 sequence reads: CASSLSLGTLNEKLFF. The CDR3 bases are TGTGCCAGCAGTTTGAGTTTAGGGACTCTTAATGAAAAACTGTTTTTT.